Following are 23 T cell receptor beta chains from one sample sequenced in a study of blood T cell repertoires in COVID-19. Measured with immunoSEQ multiplex PCR; TCRdb has only the in-frame clones, and not every one. This sample has some 94,000 clones, with approximately 87% found just once. The sequencing sample was made of peripheral blood. The source is a human donor in a cohort sampled during active COVID-19.

V is TRBV14 and J is TRBJ2-4, with 7 bases that match TRBD1. V shed 2 bases and J 4 bases; nucleotides not matched to a gene: 5. The CDR3 loop spans 15 amino acids. The germline V gene encodes CDR1 SGHDN and CDR2 FVKESK. CDR3 amino acids: CASSQRTGLKNIQYF. CDR3 in DNA: TGTGCCAGCAGCCAAAGGACAGGATTAAAAAACATTCAGTACTTC.

The chain employs TRBV10-3 and TRBJ2-3; D might be TRBD1 (6 bases). The CDR3 consists of 15 residues. Trimming left V 2 bases short and J 4 bases short, with 13 bases between. The germline V gene has CDR1 ENHRY and CDR2 SYGVKD. The CDR3 DNA reads as TGTGCCATCAGTGAGACCTCTGGGGGCGCAGATACGCAGTATTTT. Amino acid sequence: CAISETSGGADTQYF.

The CDR3 nucleotides are TGTGCCATCGGGGACAGCCGTAACACTGAAGCTTTCTTT. Translation: CAIGDSRNTEAFF. The chain couples TRBV10-3 to TRBJ1-1; 7 positions agree with TRBD1. After removal of 8 bases from V and 2 bases from J, the junction contained 5 bases not matched to a gene. Germline assignment: CDR1 ENHRY and CDR2 SYGVKD. CDR3 length: 13 residues.

The rearrangement uses TRBV30 and TRBJ2-5, with D perhaps TRBD1 (7 bases). V was cut by 0 bases and J by 5 bases, with 13 bases left in between. The CDR3 is 14 residues long. Germline V gene data show CDR1 as GTSNPN and CDR2 as SVGIG (reference sequence). For the CDR3, the DNA is TGTGCCTGGAGTGTCGCAGGGGGGACGGAGACCCAGTACTTC. Residues: CAWSVAGGTETQYF.

This chain uses TRBV6-5 with TRBJ1-1; D possibly corresponds to TRBD1 (6 bases). Germline V gene sequence: CDR1 MNHEY, CDR2 SVGAGI. The ends were cut back, 0 bases at V and 5 bases at J, with 13 bases in the middle. CDR3 length: 15 amino acids. The CDR3 DNA reads TGTGCCAGCAGTTACTCGCTGGGGAGGGGGACTGAAGCTTTCTTT. Translated, it gives CASSYSLGRGTEAFF.

The chain combines TRBV10-2 with TRBJ2-5, with D tentatively TRBD2 (5 bases). The CDR3 length is 14 residues. Germline CDR1 and CDR2: WSHSY and SAAADI. The germline V and J ends were trimmed by 6 bases and 2 bases, with 13 bases remaining between them. This CDR3 is CASRMTTGQETQYF. CDR3 sequence (DNA): TGCGCCAGCAGGATGACTACCGGGCAAGAGACCCAGTACTTC.

The chain uses TRBV29-1 and TRBJ2-7; 15 nucleotides agree with TRBD2. The CDR3 covers 14 residues. Germline CDR1 is SQVTM and CDR2 is ANQGSEA. Trimming removed 5 bases from V and 3 bases from J; junction bases left unmatched: 2. CDR3 region: CSVRGLAGGYEQYF. The CDR3 coding sequence is TGCAGCGTTCGGGGACTAGCGGGAGGCTACGAGCAGTACTTC.

This sequence joins TRBV3-1 (or the pseudogene TRBV3-2) and TRBJ2-1; 10 bases are a match to TRBD2. The V gene end was trimmed by 0 bases and the J gene end by 12 bases; junction bases not matched to a gene: 5. Germline lookup yields CDR1 LGHDT and CDR2 YNNKEL (reference sequence). The CDR3 runs to 14 residues. DNA of the CDR3: TGTGCCAGCAGCCAAGATCAGCGGGGGGGCAGGCAGTTCTTC. It yields the protein CASSQDQRGGRQFF.

The sample holds one count of this clone. CDR3 in DNA: TGTGCCAGCAGCAATGACAGGGGGCTCGAGAACACTGAAGCTTTCTTT. Protein product: CASSNDRGLENTEAFF. The rearrangement uses TRBV21-1 and TRBJ1-1; TRBD1 reflects the table's D call only, with no check against the DNA. TRBV21-1 is deemed a pseudogene. The CDR3 is 16 residues long.

CDR3 region: CASLGVNTEAFF. CDR3 nucleotides: TGTGCCAGCCTAGGGGTGAACACTGAAGCTTTCTTT. This chain joins TRBV28 and TRBJ1-1, with TRBD1 as a possible D gene (5 bases). Germline loops: CDR1 MDHEN, CDR2 SYDVKM. This CDR3 is built from 12 residues. V gave up 8 bases and J gave up 0 bases, with 7 bases separating them. Using reference TRBV28 and TRBJ1-1 for the parts outside the CDR3, the full variable domain is DVKVTQSSRYLVKRTGEKVFLECVQDMDHENMFWYRQDPGLGLRLIYFSYDVKMKEKGDIPEGYSVSREKKERFSLILESASTNQTSMYLCASLGVNTEAFFGQGTRLTVV.

The J gene is TRBJ2-1, the V gene TRBV6-2 or TRBV6-3, with a weak D call TRBD2 (6 bases). The V gene's germline CDR1 is MNHEY and CDR2 SVGEGT. The CDR3 loop spans 14 amino acids. The V end lost 5 bases, the J end lost 4 bases, and 12 bases lay between the germline ends. CDR3 DNA: TGTGCCAGCAGTCTCCGGGACTCATACAATGAGCAGTTCTTC. Its translation is CASSLRDSYNEQFF.

The chain employs TRBV13 and TRBJ2-1; 8 positions match TRBD2. The CDR3 length is 13 residues. Per germline, CDR1 PRHDT and CDR2 FYEKMQ (reference sequence). Trimming cost V 10 bases and J 6 bases; bases outside gene matches: 8. The CDR3 loop reads CATAGDSANEQFF. DNA of the CDR3: TGTGCCACAGCGGGGGACTCGGCCAATGAGCAGTTCTTC.

This clone appeared a single time. CDR3: CASSQRLGSSYNEQFF. CDR3 bases: TGTGCCAGCAGCCAACGACTAGGAAGCTCCTACAATGAGCAGTTCTTC. The rearrangement links TRBV3-1 (or the pseudogene TRBV3-2) to TRBJ2-1, with D maybe TRBD2 (6 bases). The germline V and J ends were trimmed by 2 bases and 0 bases, with 11 bases remaining between them. The V gene's germline CDR1 is LGHDT and CDR2 YNNKEL (reference sequence). The CDR3 sequence is 16 residues long.

The chain joins TRBV6-5 to TRBJ1-6; D not resolved. Looked up from germline, CDR1 is MNHEY and CDR2 is SVGAGI. The ends were cut back, 0 bases at V and 6 bases at J, with 12 bases in the middle. This CDR3 contains 16 residues. The CDR3 nucleotides read TGTGCCAGCAGTTACTCGATCGTTTTGAGTAATTCACCCCTCCACTTT. This translates into CASSYSIVLSNSPLHF.

V and J are TRBV7-3 and TRBJ2-7; D may be TRBD1 (5 bases). Germline V gene data show CDR1 as SGHTA and CDR2 as FQGTGA. The CDR3 extends over 13 amino acids. The germline V and J ends were trimmed by 2 bases and 5 bases, with 10 bases remaining between them. DNA of the CDR3: TGTGCCAGCAGCTTACCAGGGTCCCACGAGCAGTACTTC. It translates to CASSLPGSHEQYF.

J is TRBJ2-7 and V is TRBV7-9; 10 bases are shared with TRBD1. The CDR3 totals 14 residues. Germline assignment: CDR1 SEHNR and CDR2 FQNEAQ (reference sequence). V lost 3 bases, J lost 5 bases, and 4 bases stayed unmatched. The CDR3: CASSLTGGFHEQYF. In DNA form, the CDR3 reads TGTGCCAGCAGCTTGACAGGGGGCTTCCACGAGCAGTACTTC.

CDR3 sequence reads: CAISEGQGNTGELFF. In DNA form, the CDR3 reads TGTGCCATCAGTGAAGGACAGGGGAACACCGGGGAGCTGTTTTTT. The V gene is TRBV10-3, the J gene TRBJ2-2, with 8 positions matching TRBD1. V lost 3 bases and J lost 1; bases outside the gene matches: 1. Germline lookup yields CDR1 ENHRY and CDR2 SYGVKD. This CDR3 spans 15 amino acids.

The chain employs TRBV19 and TRBJ1-2; TRBD1 is a possible D gene (6 bases). Germline CDR1 is LNHDA and CDR2 is SQIVND (reference sequence). The V end was cut by 7 bases, the J end by 0 bases, with 24 bases between. The CDR3 runs 18 residues. CDR3 in DNA: TGTGCCAGTATTTTGTCTGGTACAGGGAGAGTTTCTAACTATGGCTACACCTTC. Translated, it gives CASILSGTGRVSNYGYTF. Based on the CDR3 plus reference TRBV19 and TRBJ1-2, the full variable domain is DGGITQSPKYLFRKEGQNVTLSCEQNLNHDAMYWYRQDPGQGLRLIYYSQIVNDFQKGDIAEGYSVSREKKESFPLTVTSAQKNPTAFYLCASILSGTGRVSNYGYTFGSGTRLTVV.

The rearrangement joins TRBV27 to TRBJ2-2; 13 bases align to TRBD2. Losses at the gene ends were 5 bases for V and 4 bases for J; bases not matched to a gene: 10. The CDR3 covers 18 residues. Germline loops: CDR1 MNHEY, CDR2 SMNVEV (reference sequence). CDR3 sequence reads: CASSTSGLAGALTGELFF. The CDR3, as DNA: TGTGCCAGCAGTACCTCCGGACTAGCGGGGGCACTCACCGGGGAGCTGTTTTTT.

This chain joins TRBV7-9 and TRBJ2-5; 12 nucleotides align to TRBD2. The V gene's germline CDR1 is SEHNR and CDR2 FQNEAQ (reference sequence). The CDR3 contains 15 residues. With V trimmed by 1 base and J by 5 bases, 2 bases remained unmatched. DNA for the CDR3: TGTGCCAGCAGCTTAGGACTAGCGGGGGTTGAGACCCAGTACTTC. Protein product: CASSLGLAGVETQYF.

The rearrangement links TRBV7-3 to TRBJ1-6; TRBD1 matches at 12 bases. V was clipped by 1 base and J by 10 bases; unmatched bases: 2. CDR1 and CDR2 (germline): SGHTA, FQGTGA. The CDR3 is 15 residues long. The CDR3 protein is CASSLIGTGGSPLHF. The CDR3, as DNA: TGTGCCAGCAGCTTAATCGGGACAGGGGGCTCACCCCTCCACTTT.

The table lists this clone with a count of one. The chain joins TRBV18 to TRBJ2-5, with D tentatively TRBD1 (6 bases). The length of the CDR3 is 14 residues. V was clipped by 0 bases and J by 5 bases, with 10 bases between them. The germline CDR1 and CDR2 sequences are KGHSH and LQKENI. CDR3 in amino acids: CASSPPGAVETQYF. CDR3 DNA: TGTGCCAGCTCACCACCGGGGGCGGTGGAGACCCAGTACTTC.

The V call is TRBV19, the J call TRBJ1-2; 7 nucleotides match TRBD1. The germline V gene has CDR1 LNHDA and CDR2 SQIVND (reference sequence). This CDR3 is 14 amino acids long. Trimming cost V 7 bases and J 0 bases; bases outside gene matches: 5. The CDR3 loop is CASNLGTANYGYTF. For the CDR3, the DNA is TGTGCCAGTAACCTAGGGACAGCTAACTATGGCTACACCTTC.